Each of the 17 T cell receptor beta chains below was sequenced from the same sample in a study of blood T cell repertoires in COVID-19. Sequencing was performed with immunoSEQ multiplex PCR; in TCRdb, only in-frame clones are kept and a portion is missing. The sample contains 150,000 or so clones, 87% of which appear only once. The sequencing sample was made of peripheral blood. The receptors shown here come from a human donor in a cohort sampled during active COVID-19.

The CDR3 loop is CASSIQGARGEKLFF. CDR3 DNA: TGCGCCAGCAGCATCCAGGGGGCTCGGGGTGAAAAACTGTTTTTT. The chain couples TRBV4-3 to TRBJ1-4; 8 bases are shared with TRBD1. This CDR3 is 15 amino acids long. Germline trimming cut 5 bases from V and 7 bases from J; bases unmatched to any gene: 9. The germline CDR1 and CDR2 sequences are LGHNA and YSLEER.

The chain joins TRBV14 to TRBJ2-2; D is unresolved. The V and J ends lost 4 bases and 7 bases respectively, with 10 bases between them. The CDR3 covers 13 residues. Germline CDR1 reads SGHDN; CDR2 reads FVKESK. The CDR3 sequence: CASSPRLVGELFF. Here the CDR3 DNA reads TGTGCCAGCAGCCCCCGTCTAGTCGGGGAGCTGTTTTTT.

The genes are TRBV28 and TRBJ2-7; TRBD2 might be the D (7 bases). Trimming cost V 4 bases and J 2 bases, with 12 bases left between them. CDR3 size: 14 residues. Per germline, CDR1 MDHEN and CDR2 SYDVKM. The CDR3 region has the DNA TGTGCCAGCAGTTCCGGAGGGGGGGCCTACGAGCAGTACTTC. Translating gives CASSSGGGAYEQYF. The whole variable domain, remainder taken from reference TRBV28 and TRBJ2-7, is DVKVTQSSRYLVKRTGEKVFLECVQDMDHENMFWYRQDPGLGLRLIYFSYDVKMKEKGDIPEGYSVSREKKERFSLILESASTNQTSMYLCASSSGGGAYEQYFGPGTRLTVT.

The genes are TRBV7-2 and TRBJ1-4; 7 bases fit TRBD1. CDR1 is SGHTA and CDR2 is FQGNSA in the germline V gene. V was pared by 5 bases and J by 4 bases, with 4 bases of the junction left unmatched. This CDR3 has 14 residues. The CDR3 reads CASSPDRYNEKLFF. CDR3 nucleotide sequence: TGTGCCAGCAGCCCGGACAGGTATAATGAAAAACTGTTTTTT.

This chain links TRBV24-1 with TRBJ2-1; TRBD2 is a possible D gene (6 bases). This CDR3 is built from 16 residues. Germline V gives CDR1 KGHDR, CDR2 SFDVKD. Trimming pared 5 bases from V and 7 bases from J, leaving 20 bases between. This chain's CDR3 is CATSAPGLPKRNEQFF. DNA for the CDR3: TGTGCCACCAGTGCTCCGGGACTCCCGAAGCGGAATGAGCAGTTCTTC.

This chain joins TRBV7-2 and TRBJ1-1, with D possibly TRBD1 on 5 matching bases. Deletions cut 2 bases from V and 4 bases from J, with 11 bases between. The germline gives CDR1 SGHTA, CDR2 FQGNSA. The CDR3 is 14 amino acids. The CDR3 bases are TGTGCCAGCAGCTTAACGGGGGGAGGCACTGAAGCTTTCTTT. Its protein is CASSLTGGGTEAFF. Using reference TRBV7-2 and TRBJ1-1 for the parts outside the CDR3, the full variable domain is GAGVSQSPSNKVTEKGKDVELRCDPISGHTALYWYRQSLGQGLEFLIYFQGNSAPDKSGLPSDRFSAERTGGSVSTLTIQRTQQEDSAVYLCASSLTGGGTEAFFGQGTRLTVV.

This sequence joins TRBV19 and TRBJ1-4, with TRBD1 as a possible D gene (6 bases). CDR3 length: 14 amino acids. CDR1 and CDR2 from the germline V gene are LNHDA and SQIVND (reference sequence). Deletions cut 8 bases from V and 3 bases from J, with 13 bases between. CDR3 coding DNA: TGTGCCAGTCAATTCAGGGGTGCTAATGAAAAACTGTTTTTT. It is translated as CASQFRGANEKLFF. The full variable domain, with the rest looked up from reference TRBV19 and TRBJ1-4, is DGGITQSPKYLFRKEGQNVTLSCEQNLNHDAMYWYRQDPGQGLRLIYYSQIVNDFQKGDIAEGYSVSREKKESFPLTVTSAQKNPTAFYLCASQFRGANEKLFFGSGTQLSVL.

This chain uses TRBV19 with TRBJ1-1, with D hard to call. This CDR3 is 13 amino acids long. Germline V gene data show CDR1 as LNHDA and CDR2 as SQIVND (reference sequence). Trimming took 4 bases from V and 1 from J, leaving 7 bases between them. CDR3 amino acids: CASSTQANTEAFF. CDR3 bases: TGTGCCAGTAGTACCCAGGCGAACACTGAAGCTTTCTTT.

This chain joins TRBV14 and TRBJ2-7; maybe TRBD1 (6 bases). Trimming left V 2 bases short and J 2 bases short, with 10 bases between. Germline-derived CDR1 and CDR2 are SGHDN and FVKESK. CDR3 length: 14 residues. The CDR3 reads CASSQLGAAYEQYF. CDR3 nucleotide sequence: TGTGCCAGCAGCCAACTGGGGGCAGCCTACGAGCAGTACTTC.

This clone is a singleton in its sample. The chain joins TRBV11-1 to TRBJ2-7; the match to TRBD1 covers 7 bases. The CDR3 totals 15 residues. The germline V gene encodes CDR1 SGHAT and CDR2 FQDESV (reference sequence). J lost 5 bases, V lost 4 bases, and 11 bases had no gene match. Written as DNA, the CDR3 is TGTGCCAGCAGCTCCACCGACAGGGTAAGGAACGAGCAGTACTTC. Translation: CASSSTDRVRNEQYF.

The rearrangement uses TRBV6-6 and TRBJ1-6; 10 bases fit TRBD1. Germline V CDR1 and CDR2: MNHNY, SVGAGI (reference sequence). This CDR3 contains 14 residues. The V segment lost 8 bases and the J segment 10 bases; nucleotides outside the gene matches: 8. The CDR3, as DNA: TGTGCCAGCTCCTCGACAGGGGGCGTCTCACCCCTCCACTTT. This gives the protein CASSSTGGVSPLHF.

As to this clone: Other DNA sequences in this specimen translate into the identical CDR3. The V gene is TRBV16, the J gene TRBJ2-7; the D gene is possibly TRBD2 (5 bases). Germline V gene sequence: CDR1 KGHSY, CDR2 FQNENV. This CDR3 contains 15 residues. V lost 4 bases, J lost 2 bases, and 15 bases lay in between. The DNA of the CDR3 is TGTGCCAGCAGCCTACTGAGAGGGTTAACCTACGAGCAGTACTTC. Encoded protein: CASSLLRGLTYEQYF.

This sequence joins TRBV9 and TRBJ2-7, with D tentatively TRBD1 (6 bases). This CDR3 comprises 14 residues. CDR1 and CDR2 (germline): SGDLS, YYNGEE. The germline V and J ends were trimmed by 2 bases and 2 bases, with 11 bases remaining between them. The CDR3, as DNA: TGTGCCAGCAGCGTCACCGGGACAACCTACGAGCAGTACTTC. It is translated as CASSVTGTTYEQYF.

J is TRBJ2-1 and V is TRBV11-3, with TRBD2 identical over 12 bases. Germline V gene data show CDR1 as SGHNT and CDR2 as YENEEA. V was clipped by 6 bases and J by 9 bases; unmatched bases: 6. The CDR3 length is 14 residues. The CDR3 nucleotides are TGTGCCAGCAGTCGACTAGCGGGGGATCGTGAGCAGTTCTTC. It yields the protein CASSRLAGDREQFF.

The chain links TRBV6-5 to TRBJ1-6; D unclear. The CDR3 consists of 14 residues. The germline V gene encodes CDR1 MNHEY and CDR2 SVGAGI. V was clipped by 6 bases and J by 8 bases, with 14 bases between them. For the CDR3, the DNA is TGTGCCAGCAGGACAACTGCCGGGGATTCACCCCTCCACTTT. It encodes CASRTTAGDSPLHF.

This clone was picked up one time. The chain is built from TRBV19 and TRBJ2-4; D not resolved. Trimming stripped 6 bases from V and 0 bases from J, with 3 bases between. This CDR3 is 12 amino acids long. Germline V gene data show CDR1 as LNHDA and CDR2 as SQIVND (reference sequence). CDR3 bases: TGTGCCAGTAGCCTAGCCAAAAACATTCAGTACTTC. Translated, it gives CASSLAKNIQYF.

The J gene is TRBJ1-4, the V gene TRBV5-6; TRBD1 might be the D (6 bases). Germline values: CDR1 SGHDT, CDR2 YYEEEE. The CDR3 length is 19 residues. Trimming took off 3 bases at V and 0 bases at J, with 21 bases between the two ends. Here the CDR3 reads CASSYILDRKVSTNEKLFF. The CDR3 bases are TGTGCCAGCAGCTATATCCTGGACAGAAAGGTTTCAACTAATGAAAAACTGTTTTTT.